This T cell receptor beta chain stems from a study of vaccination and CD4 T cells after COVID-19. This clonotype is medium-sized in the sample. What it binds is not known. Treatment indicated: roughly 10-day PBMC culture with coronavirus spike peptide pools or control peptides (ViraFEST assay). The Oncomine TCR Beta short-read assay sequenced DNA from cultured CD4+ T cells. TCRdb redid the calling of the PCR reads with MiXCR, one entry per CDR3 protein. In the table there are about 5,200 distinct CDR3 sequences, around 30% of which are singletons. J gave up 4 bases and V 8 bases, and 9 bases lay outside the gene matches. This CDR3 is 14 amino acids long. CDR1 MNHEY and CDR2 SMNVEV come from the germline V gene (reference sequence).

The source material was CD4+ T cells from blood, cultured in vitro, sampled after SARS-CoV-2 vaccination. The clonotype comes from a human donor who had recovered from COVID-19. The chain employs TRBV27 and TRBJ2-7, with 9 bases matching TRBD2. The CDR3 loop reads CASGEAGGPYEQYF. CDR3 nucleotide sequence: TGTGCCAGCGGGGAAGCGGGGGGCCCGTACGAGCAGTACTTC.